The 26 T cell receptor beta chains below were found in one sample sequenced in a study of shared clonotypes between healthy human individuals. Using immunoSEQ multiplex PCR, the repertoire was profiled, and TCRdb retains in-frame clones only, with some absent. The sample yields approximately 510,000 clones, 75% to 85% seen once. Specimen: PBMCs. Every receptor here comes from a woman aged 40 to 50 in good health. Some clones in this sample may be carry-over from other donors' samples.

CDR3 sequence (DNA): TGTGCCACCAGCAGAGATCAACGATACGAGCAGTACTTC. Its translation: CATSRDQRYEQYF. The rearrangement links TRBV15 to TRBJ2-7; D gene unclear. This CDR3 region has 13 residues. V was clipped by 0 bases and J by 4 bases, with 7 bases between them. CDR1 and CDR2 from the germline V gene are LNHNV and YYDKDF (reference sequence).

The chain employs TRBV5-1 and TRBJ1-2; D ambiguous. Germline V CDR1 and CDR2: SGHRS, YFSETQ. V gave up 1 base and J gave up 0 bases, with 10 bases separating them. This CDR3 has 15 residues. CDR3: CASSLLRLPNYGYTF. As DNA, the CDR3 is TGCGCCAGCAGCTTGTTACGGCTCCCTAACTATGGCTACACCTTC. The whole variable domain, filled in from reference TRBV5-1 and TRBJ1-2, reads KAGVTQTPRYLIKTRGQQVTLSCSPISGHRSVSWYQQTPGQGLQFLFEYFSETQRNKGNFPGRFSGRQFSNSRSEMNVSTLELGDSALYLCASSLLRLPNYGYTFGSGTRLTVV.

The chain links TRBV18 to TRBJ2-2; D remains ambiguous. V was clipped by 6 bases and J by 3 bases, with 14 bases between them. The CDR3 consists of 15 residues. CDR1 is KGHSH, CDR2 LQKENI, per germline. In nucleotides, the CDR3 is TGTGCCAGCTCGCGAAGATTCGGTGACACCGGGGAGCTGTTTTTT. Amino acids: CASSRRFGDTGELFF.

The rearrangement uses TRBV15 and TRBJ2-7; 7 nucleotides line up with TRBD2. CDR1 is LNHNV and CDR2 is YYDKDF in the germline V gene (reference sequence). CDR3 length: 14 amino acids. The ends lost 3 bases at V and 5 bases at J; junction bases unmatched: 7. The CDR3 loop is CATSSSGREDEQYF. The CDR3 bases are TGTGCCACCAGCAGTTCGGGTCGGGAGGACGAGCAGTACTTC.

The chain is built from TRBV6-6 and TRBJ2-5, with 7 bases fitting TRBD1. Germline CDR1 reads MNHNY; CDR2 reads SVGAGI (reference sequence). With V trimmed by 2 bases and J by 1 base, 4 bases remained unmatched. CDR3 length: 15 residues. The CDR3 is CASSYPGQSQETQYF. DNA of the CDR3: TGTGCCAGCAGTTACCCGGGACAGTCCCAAGAGACCCAGTACTTC.

The sample holds one count of this clone. The chain employs TRBV4-1 and TRBJ1-2; D gene unclear. CDR1 is MGHRA, CDR2 YSYEKL, per germline. This CDR3 contains 12 residues. V lost 4 bases and J lost 8, with 11 bases in between. The CDR3 sequence is CASSLPSRGYTF. In DNA form, the CDR3 reads TGCGCCAGCAGCCTTCCCTCCCGGGGCTACACCTTC.

This chain links TRBV5-1 with TRBJ2-7; 9 nucleotides match TRBD2. Trimming took 4 bases from V and 0 from J; bases not matched to a gene: 2. Germline values: CDR1 SGHRS, CDR2 YFSETQ. The CDR3 spans 14 residues. CDR3 in amino acids: CASSKTSGSYEQYF. The DNA of the CDR3 is TGCGCCAGCAGCAAGACTAGCGGCTCCTACGAGCAGTACTTC.

The table lists this clone with many counts. The chain couples TRBV5-6 to TRBJ2-7, with TRBD1 matching 10 bases. The CDR3 runs 14 residues. J lost 4 bases, V lost 3 bases, and 4 bases had no gene match. CDR1 is SGHDT and CDR2 is YYEEEE in the germline V gene. CDR3 nucleotides: TGTGCCAGCAGCTCGCGACAGGGGGCTTACGAGCAGTACTTC. Residues: CASSSRQGAYEQYF.

The rearrangement uses TRBV19 and TRBJ1-3; tentatively, D is TRBD1 (5 bases). Germline values: CDR1 LNHDA, CDR2 SQIVND (reference sequence). Trimming pared 3 bases from V and 3 bases from J, leaving 9 bases between. The CDR3 spans 14 residues. The CDR3 region is CASSIGTDGNTIYF. DNA of the CDR3: TGTGCCAGTAGTATTGGGACCGATGGAAACACCATATATTTT.

Only a few counts were recorded for this clone. The chain couples TRBV29-1 to TRBJ1-2, with TRBD1 as a possible D gene (6 bases). This CDR3 is built from 16 residues. Trimming stripped 0 bases from V and 4 bases from J, with 18 bases between. CDR1 and CDR2 from the germline V gene are SQVTM and ANQGSEA. For the CDR3, the DNA is TGCAGCGTTGAAGAAGGGGGTCTCGCAGGGATCTATGGCTACACCTTC. This sequence encodes CSVEEGGLAGIYGYTF. Variable domain in full (rest from reference TRBV29-1 and TRBJ1-2): SAVISQKPSRDICQRGTSLTIQCQVDSQVTMMFWYRQQPGQSLTLIATANQGSEATYESGFVIDKFPISRPNLTFSTLTVSNMSPEDSSIYLCSVEEGGLAGIYGYTFGSGTRLTVV.

The chain has TRBV6-6 and TRBJ2-3; D gene unclear. The germline V gene has CDR1 MNHNY and CDR2 SVGAGI (reference sequence). V shed 0 bases and J shed 5 bases, with 3 bases lying between them. This CDR3 has 12 residues. The CDR3: CASSYSRDTQYF. The DNA of the CDR3 is TGTGCCAGCAGTTACTCGAGAGATACGCAGTATTTT.

As DNA, the CDR3 is TGTGCCAGCAGTCCTCCTGGGGCCTACGAGCAGTACTTC. It specifies CASSPPGAYEQYF. The chain is built from TRBV28 and TRBJ2-7; unclear D gene. Trimming removed 5 bases at V and 2 bases at J, with 10 bases between. Germline V gene sequence: CDR1 MDHEN, CDR2 SYDVKM. This CDR3 has 13 amino acids.

V is TRBV11-1 and J is TRBJ2-2; D may be TRBD2 (6 bases). The CDR3 sequence is 13 residues long. Trimming left V 2 bases short and J 6 bases short, with 7 bases between. CDR1 and CDR2 from the germline V gene are SGHAT and FQDESV (reference sequence). In DNA form, the CDR3 reads TGTGCCAGCAGCTTAACGGGAGCCGGGGAGCTGTTTTTT. Its translation is CASSLTGAGELFF. Looking up the rest from reference TRBV11-1 and TRBJ2-2 gives the full variable domain: EAEVAQSPRYKITEKSQAVAFWCDPISGHATLYWYRQILGQGPELLVQFQDESVVDDSQLPKDRFSAERLKGVDSTLKIQPAELGDSAMYLCASSLTGAGELFFGEGSRLTVL.

The rearrangement joins TRBV5-6 to TRBJ2-1, with TRBD2 identical over 10 bases. Unmatched junction bases numbered 4, after V lost 3 bases and J lost 7 bases. CDR3 length equals 14 residues. Per the germline V gene, CDR1 is SGHDT and CDR2 is YYEEEE. The CDR3 loop reads CASSWGLARNEQFF. The CDR3 DNA reads TGTGCCAGCAGCTGGGGACTAGCGAGGAATGAGCAGTTCTTC.

This clone was observed a few times. V is TRBV7-6 and J is TRBJ2-2; TRBD2 aligns across 11 bases. Per germline, CDR1 SGHVS and CDR2 FNYEAQ. V lost 1 base to trimming and J lost 5 bases; unmatched junction nucleotides: 6. The CDR3 totals 17 residues. This CDR3 is CASSLGTSGSFTGELFF. CDR3 bases: TGTGCCAGCAGCTTAGGTACTAGCGGGAGTTTTACCGGGGAGCTGTTTTTT.

The chain carries TRBV5-1 and TRBJ2-7; 10 positions match TRBD2. CDR1 and CDR2 (germline): SGHRS, YFSETQ. V lost 3 bases and J lost 3; bases outside the gene matches: 3. The CDR3 loop spans 14 amino acids. CDR3 DNA: TGCGCCAGCAGCTCTAGCGGGAGTTTCTACGAGCAGTACTTC. Amino acids: CASSSSGSFYEQYF.

This clone was picked up one time. Written as DNA, the CDR3 is TGCGCCAGCAGTGATTTGGAGCGTCAGACCCAGTACTTC. As protein: CASSDLERQTQYF. The rearrangement uses TRBV10-2 and TRBJ2-5; D ambiguous. V shed 3 bases and J shed 6 bases, with 11 bases lying between them. Germline assignment: CDR1 WSHSY and CDR2 SAAADI. CDR3 length: 13 amino acids.

The chain is built from TRBV2 and TRBJ2-5, with TRBD1 matching 9 bases. The CDR3 is 14 amino acids. J lost 4 bases, V lost 2 bases, and 2 bases had no gene match. Germline CDR1 SNHLY, CDR2 FYNNEI. The CDR3 reads CASSEQGQGETQYF. For the CDR3, the DNA is TGTGCCAGCAGTGAACAGGGACAGGGAGAGACCCAGTACTTC.

V usage is TRBV25-1 and J usage is TRBJ2-1, with 8 bases identical to TRBD2. Unmatched junction bases numbered 11, after V lost 1 base and J lost 6 bases. The CDR3 is 17 residues long. The germline V gene encodes CDR1 MGHDK and CDR2 SYGVNS. Here the CDR3 reads CASSEFGAGAIGNEQFF. The DNA for the CDR3 is TGTGCCAGCAGTGAATTCGGAGCGGGAGCCATCGGCAATGAGCAGTTCTTC.

The rearrangement uses TRBV16 and TRBJ2-5, with D maybe TRBD1 (6 bases). The CDR3 consists of 15 residues. Trimming took off 5 bases at V and 4 bases at J, with 17 bases between the two ends. Germline loops: CDR1 KGHSY, CDR2 FQNENV. DNA of the CDR3: TGTGCCAGCAGCAGATTAGCAGGGGCCGGAGAGACCCAGTACTTC. Translating it yields CASSRLAGAGETQYF. The entire variable domain, with the rest obtained from reference TRBV16 and TRBJ2-5, is as follows: GEEVAQTPKHLVRGEGQKAKLYCAPIKGHSYVFWYQQVLKNEFKFLISFQNENVFDETGMPKERFSAKCLPNSPCSLEIQATKLEDSAVYFCASSRLAGAGETQYFGPGTRLLVL.

The chain carries TRBV2 and TRBJ1-6; D may be TRBD1 (5 bases). Germline-derived CDR1 and CDR2 are SNHLY and FYNNEI. V lost 6 bases, J lost 5 bases, and 14 bases lay in between. CDR3 length: 15 amino acids. Here the CDR3 reads CASSRDRVNNSPLHF. In DNA, the CDR3 is TGTGCCAGCAGCCGGGACCGAGTTAATAATTCACCCCTCCACTTT.

The chain couples TRBV6-1 to TRBJ1-1; D not certain. Trimming took 6 bases from V and 4 from J, leaving 9 bases between them. The germline V gene encodes CDR1 MNHNS and CDR2 SASEGT. The CDR3 is made up of 12 amino acids. DNA of the CDR3: TGTGCCAGCAGGAGAGCGGCCACTGAAGCTTTCTTT. Protein: CASRRAATEAFF.

The chain combines TRBV19 with TRBJ2-1; D is possibly TRBD2 (5 bases). Trimming cost V 5 bases and J 5 bases, with 16 bases left between them. Germline CDR1 reads LNHDA; CDR2 reads SQIVND (reference sequence). This CDR3 is built from 15 residues. CDR3 bases: TGTGCCAGTAGTGTCCGCGGACTTTCAAACAATGAGCAGTTCTTC. As protein: CASSVRGLSNNEQFF. The entire variable domain, with the rest obtained from reference TRBV19 and TRBJ2-1, is as follows: DGGITQSPKYLFRKEGQNVTLSCEQNLNHDAMYWYRQDPGQGLRLIYYSQIVNDFQKGDIAEGYSVSREKKESFPLTVTSAQKNPTAFYLCASSVRGLSNNEQFFGPGTRLTVL.

The gene calls are TRBV28 and TRBJ1-1, with a possible D match to TRBD1 (5 bases). CDR1 is MDHEN and CDR2 is SYDVKM in the germline V gene. V lost 5 bases to trimming and J lost 3 bases, with 16 bases between them. This CDR3 has 15 residues. The CDR3 DNA is TGTGCCAGCAGTGAACTGACAGCGCTAGACACTGAAGCTTTCTTT. It specifies CASSELTALDTEAFF.

This clone was seen repeatedly, ten times or more. A read error may account for a junction end that differs from germline. The V call is TRBV4-2, the J call TRBJ2-7, with TRBD2 matching 8 bases. CDR3 length: 14 amino acids. In germline, CDR1 is LGHNA, CDR2 YNFKEQ. CDR3 region: CASNTGGESSEQYF. For the CDR3, the DNA is TGTGCCAGCAACACCGGGGGGGAGTCCTCCGAGCAGTACTTC.

This clone was recorded only once. The gene calls are TRBV30 and TRBJ2-3; D not resolved. The CDR3 is 14 amino acids. The V gene's germline CDR1 is GTSNPN and CDR2 SVGIG (reference sequence). V was shortened by 3 bases and J by 0 bases, with 10 bases between the two germline ends. The CDR3 DNA follows: TGTGCCTGGAGGTCCCCGCCAAGCACAGATACGCAGTATTTT. It yields the protein CAWRSPPSTDTQYF.